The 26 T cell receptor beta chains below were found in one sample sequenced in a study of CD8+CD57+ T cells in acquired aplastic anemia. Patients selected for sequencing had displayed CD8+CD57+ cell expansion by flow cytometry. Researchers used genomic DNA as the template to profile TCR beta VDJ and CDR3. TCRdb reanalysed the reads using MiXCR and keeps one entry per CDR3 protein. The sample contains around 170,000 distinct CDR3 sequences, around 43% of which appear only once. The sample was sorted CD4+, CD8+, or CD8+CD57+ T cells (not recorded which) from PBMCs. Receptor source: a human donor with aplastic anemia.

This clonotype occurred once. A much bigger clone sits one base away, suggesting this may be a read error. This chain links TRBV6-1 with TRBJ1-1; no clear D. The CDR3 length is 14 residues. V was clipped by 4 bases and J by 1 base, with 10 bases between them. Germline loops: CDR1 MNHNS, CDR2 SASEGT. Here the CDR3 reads CASSGRLSNTEAFF. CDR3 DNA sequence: TGTGCCAGCAGTGGACGACTGTCGAACACTGAAGCTTTCTTT.

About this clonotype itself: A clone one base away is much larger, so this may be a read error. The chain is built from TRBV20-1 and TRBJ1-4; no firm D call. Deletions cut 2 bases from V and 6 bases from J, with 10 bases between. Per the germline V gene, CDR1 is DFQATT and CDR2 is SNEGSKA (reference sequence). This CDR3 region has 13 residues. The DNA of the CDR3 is TGCAGTGCTAGACTCAGCATTGATGAAAAACTGTTTTTT. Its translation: CSARLSIDEKLFF.

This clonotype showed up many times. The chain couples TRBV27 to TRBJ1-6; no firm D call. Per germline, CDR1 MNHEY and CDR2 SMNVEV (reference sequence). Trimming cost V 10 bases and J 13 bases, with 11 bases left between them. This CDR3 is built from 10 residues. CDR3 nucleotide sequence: TGTGCCACCTGCGGATGGCCCCTCCACTTT. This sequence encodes CATCGWPLHF.

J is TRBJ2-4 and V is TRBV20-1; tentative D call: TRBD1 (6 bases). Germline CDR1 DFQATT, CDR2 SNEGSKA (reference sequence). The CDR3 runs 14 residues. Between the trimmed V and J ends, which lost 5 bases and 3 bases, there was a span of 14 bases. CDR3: CSASDRTSKNIQYF. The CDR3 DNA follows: TGCAGTGCTTCAGACAGGACGAGCAAAAACATTCAGTACTTC.

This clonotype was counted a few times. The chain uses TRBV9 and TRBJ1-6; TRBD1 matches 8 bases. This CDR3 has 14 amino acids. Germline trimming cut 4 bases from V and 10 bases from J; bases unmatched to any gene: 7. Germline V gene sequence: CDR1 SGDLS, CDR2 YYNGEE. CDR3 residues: CASSPGQGGSPLHF. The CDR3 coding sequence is TGTGCCAGCAGCCCTGGACAGGGCGGCTCACCCCTCCACTTT. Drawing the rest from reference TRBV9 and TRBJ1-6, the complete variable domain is DSGVTQTPKHLITATGQRVTLRCSPRSGDLSVYWYQQSLDQGLQFLIQYYNGEERAKGNILERFSAQQFPDLHSELNLSSLELGDSALYFCASSPGQGGSPLHFGNGTRLTVT.

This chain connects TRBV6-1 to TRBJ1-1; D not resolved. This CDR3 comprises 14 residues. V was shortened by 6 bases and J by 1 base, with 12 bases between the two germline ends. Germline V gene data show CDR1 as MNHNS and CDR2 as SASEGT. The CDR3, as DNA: TGTGCCAGCAGGGAGACGGTTGCGAACACTGAAGCTTTCTTT. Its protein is CASRETVANTEAFF.

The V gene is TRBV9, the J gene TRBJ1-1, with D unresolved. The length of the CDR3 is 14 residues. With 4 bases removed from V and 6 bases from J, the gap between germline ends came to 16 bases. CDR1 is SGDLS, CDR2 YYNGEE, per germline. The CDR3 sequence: CASSSGGAYSEAFF. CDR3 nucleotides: TGTGCCAGCAGCTCAGGAGGAGCTTACTCTGAAGCTTTCTTT.

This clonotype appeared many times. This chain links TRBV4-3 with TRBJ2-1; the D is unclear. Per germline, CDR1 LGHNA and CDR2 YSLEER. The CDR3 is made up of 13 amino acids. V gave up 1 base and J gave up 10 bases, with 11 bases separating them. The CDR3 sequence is CASSQGSETEQFF. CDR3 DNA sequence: TGCGCCAGCAGCCAAGGGTCGGAAACCGAGCAGTTCTTC.

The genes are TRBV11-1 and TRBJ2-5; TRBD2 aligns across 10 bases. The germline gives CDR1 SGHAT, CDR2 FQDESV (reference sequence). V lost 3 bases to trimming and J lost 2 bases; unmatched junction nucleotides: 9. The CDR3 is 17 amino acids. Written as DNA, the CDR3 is TGTGCCAGCAGCTTTCAAAGAAGCGGGGGGGAACAAGAGACCCAGTACTTC. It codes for CASSFQRSGGEQETQYF.

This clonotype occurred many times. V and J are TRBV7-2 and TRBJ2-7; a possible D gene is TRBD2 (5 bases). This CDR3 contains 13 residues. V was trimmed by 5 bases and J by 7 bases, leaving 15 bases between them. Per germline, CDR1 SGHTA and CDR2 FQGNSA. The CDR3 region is CASSAYTSGEQYV. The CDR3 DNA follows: TGTGCCAGCAGCGCTTACACCTCGGGGGAGCAGTACGTC.

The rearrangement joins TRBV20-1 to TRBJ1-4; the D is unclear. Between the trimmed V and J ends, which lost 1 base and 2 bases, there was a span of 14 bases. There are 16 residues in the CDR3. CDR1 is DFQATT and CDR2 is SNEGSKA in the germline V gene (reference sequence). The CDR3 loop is CSARGIGEGTNEKLFF. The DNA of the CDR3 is TGCAGTGCTAGAGGGATCGGGGAAGGGACTAATGAAAAACTGTTTTTT.

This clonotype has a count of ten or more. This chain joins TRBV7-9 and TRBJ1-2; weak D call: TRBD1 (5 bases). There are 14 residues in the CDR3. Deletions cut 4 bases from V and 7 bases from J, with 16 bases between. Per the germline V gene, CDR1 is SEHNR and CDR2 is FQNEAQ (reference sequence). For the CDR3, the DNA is TGTGCCAGCAGCTCCCTCACGCCAGGGCTTGGCTACACCTTC. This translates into CASSSLTPGLGYTF.

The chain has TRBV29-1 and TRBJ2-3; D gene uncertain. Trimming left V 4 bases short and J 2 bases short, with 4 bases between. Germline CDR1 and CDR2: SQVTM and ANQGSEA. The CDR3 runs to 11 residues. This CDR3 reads CSVGFTDTQYF. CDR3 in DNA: TGCAGCGTTGGGTTCACAGATACGCAGTATTTT.

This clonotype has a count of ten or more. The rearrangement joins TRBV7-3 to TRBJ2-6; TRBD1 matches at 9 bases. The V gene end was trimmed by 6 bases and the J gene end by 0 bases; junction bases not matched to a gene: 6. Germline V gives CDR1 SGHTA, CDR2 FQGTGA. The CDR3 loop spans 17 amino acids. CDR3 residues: CASRSGTGISGANVLTF. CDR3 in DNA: TGTGCCAGCAGATCCGGGACAGGGATCTCTGGGGCCAACGTCCTGACTTTC.

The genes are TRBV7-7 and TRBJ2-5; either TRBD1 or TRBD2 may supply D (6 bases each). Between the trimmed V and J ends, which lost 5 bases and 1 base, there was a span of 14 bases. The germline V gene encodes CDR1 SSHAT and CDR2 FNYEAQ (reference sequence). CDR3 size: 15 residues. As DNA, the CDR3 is TGTGCCAGCAGCGCACTCGGGGGCCCCCAAGAGACCCAGTACTTC. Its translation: CASSALGGPQETQYF.

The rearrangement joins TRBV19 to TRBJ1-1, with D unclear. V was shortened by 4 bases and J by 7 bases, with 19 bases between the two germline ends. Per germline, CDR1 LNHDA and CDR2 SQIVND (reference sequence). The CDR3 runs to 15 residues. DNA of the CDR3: TGTGCCAGTAGTACTAGCGGGATATCCTACAATGAAGCTTTCTTT. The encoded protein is CASSTSGISYNEAFF.

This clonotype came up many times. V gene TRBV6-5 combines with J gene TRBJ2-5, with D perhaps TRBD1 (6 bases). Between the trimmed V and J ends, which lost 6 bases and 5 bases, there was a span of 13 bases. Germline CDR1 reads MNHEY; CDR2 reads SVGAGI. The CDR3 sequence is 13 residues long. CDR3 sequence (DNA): TGTGCCAGCAGAGCTGGCAGGGGCGAGACCCAGTACTTC. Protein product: CASRAGRGETQYF.

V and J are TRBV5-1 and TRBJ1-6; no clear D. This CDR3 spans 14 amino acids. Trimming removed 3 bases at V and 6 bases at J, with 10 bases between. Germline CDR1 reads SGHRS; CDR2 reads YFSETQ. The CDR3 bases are TGCGCCAGCAGCTACGGACGGGGTAATTCACCCCTCCACTTT. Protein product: CASSYGRGNSPLHF.

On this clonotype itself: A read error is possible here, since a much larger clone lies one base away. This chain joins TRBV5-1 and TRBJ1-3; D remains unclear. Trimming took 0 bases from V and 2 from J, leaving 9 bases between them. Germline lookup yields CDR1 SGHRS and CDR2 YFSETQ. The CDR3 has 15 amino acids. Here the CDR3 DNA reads TGCGCCAGCAGCTTGGATACGGGTACTGGAAACACCATATATTTT. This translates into CASSLDTGTGNTIYF.

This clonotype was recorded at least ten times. CDR3 in amino acids: CASSLGNGDTEAFF. The CDR3 nucleotides read TGCGCCAGCAGCTTGGGAAACGGGGACACTGAAGCTTTCTTT. The chain employs TRBV5-1 and TRBJ1-1; D is ambiguous. Trimming left V 0 bases short and J 3 bases short, with 9 bases between. Germline values: CDR1 SGHRS, CDR2 YFSETQ. CDR3 size: 14 residues.

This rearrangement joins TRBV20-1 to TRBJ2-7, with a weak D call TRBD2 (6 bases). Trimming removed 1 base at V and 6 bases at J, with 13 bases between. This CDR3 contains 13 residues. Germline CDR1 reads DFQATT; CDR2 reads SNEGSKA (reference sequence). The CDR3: CSARGFAGIEQYF. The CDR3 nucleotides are TGCAGTGCTAGAGGGTTCGCGGGGATCGAGCAGTACTTC.

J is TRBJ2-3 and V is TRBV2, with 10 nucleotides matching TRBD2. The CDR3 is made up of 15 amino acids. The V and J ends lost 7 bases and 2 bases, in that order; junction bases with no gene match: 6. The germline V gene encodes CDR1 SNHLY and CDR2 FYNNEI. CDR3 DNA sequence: TGTGCCAGCATTACTGGGACTAGCGCCACAGATACGCAGTATTTT. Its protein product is CASITGTSATDTQYF.

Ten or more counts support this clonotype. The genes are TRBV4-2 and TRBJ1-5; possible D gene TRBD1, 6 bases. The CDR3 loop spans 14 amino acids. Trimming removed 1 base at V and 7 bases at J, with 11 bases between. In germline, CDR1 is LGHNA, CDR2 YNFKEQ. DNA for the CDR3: TGTGCCAGCAGCCAAGCAGGGGTGCGGCAGCCCCAGCATTTT. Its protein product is CASSQAGVRQPQHF.

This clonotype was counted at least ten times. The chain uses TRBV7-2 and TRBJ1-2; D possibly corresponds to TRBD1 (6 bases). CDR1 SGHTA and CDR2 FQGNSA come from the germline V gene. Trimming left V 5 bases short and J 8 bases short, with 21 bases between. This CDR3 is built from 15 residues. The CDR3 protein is CASSLGDTALRGYTF. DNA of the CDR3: TGTGCCAGCAGCCTAGGGGACACAGCTCTAAGGGGCTACACCTTC.

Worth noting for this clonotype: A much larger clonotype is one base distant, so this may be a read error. The CDR3 reads CASGARLGPGHEQYF. CDR3 nucleotides: TGTGCCAGTGGTGCCCGACTAGGACCGGGCCACGAGCAGTACTTC. The V call is TRBV19, the J call TRBJ2-7; tentatively, D is TRBD2 (6 bases). Germline CDR1 and CDR2: LNHDA and SQIVND (reference sequence). The CDR3 has 15 residues. V was pared by 8 bases and J by 5 bases, with 22 bases between.

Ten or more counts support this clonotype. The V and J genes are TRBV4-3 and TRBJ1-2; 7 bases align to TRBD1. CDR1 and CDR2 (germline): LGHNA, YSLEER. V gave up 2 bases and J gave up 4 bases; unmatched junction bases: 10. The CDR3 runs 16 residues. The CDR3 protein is CASSQQYSGQIYGYTF. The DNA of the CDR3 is TGCGCCAGCAGCCAACAATACTCGGGACAGATCTATGGCTACACCTTC.